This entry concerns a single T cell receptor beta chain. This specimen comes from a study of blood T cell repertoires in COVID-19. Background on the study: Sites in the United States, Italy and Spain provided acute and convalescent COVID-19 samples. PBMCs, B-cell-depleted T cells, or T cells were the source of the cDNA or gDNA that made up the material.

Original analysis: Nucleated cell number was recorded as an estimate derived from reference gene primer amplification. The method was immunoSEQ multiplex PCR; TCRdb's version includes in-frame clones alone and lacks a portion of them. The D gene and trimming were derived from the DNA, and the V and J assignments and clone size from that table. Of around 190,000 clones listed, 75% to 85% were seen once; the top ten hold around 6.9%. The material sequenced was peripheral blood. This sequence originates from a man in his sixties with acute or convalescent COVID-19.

CDR3 nucleotide sequence: TGTGCCAGCAGGTACACAGGGGACACTGAAGCTTTCTTT. It is translated as CASRYTGDTEAFF. V gene TRBV6-5 combines with J gene TRBJ1-1, with TRBD1 identical over 7 bases. The length of the CDR3 is 13 residues. V lost 6 bases to trimming and J lost 3 bases; unmatched junction nucleotides: 4. Germline V gene lookup returns CDR1 MNHEY and CDR2 SVGAGI.